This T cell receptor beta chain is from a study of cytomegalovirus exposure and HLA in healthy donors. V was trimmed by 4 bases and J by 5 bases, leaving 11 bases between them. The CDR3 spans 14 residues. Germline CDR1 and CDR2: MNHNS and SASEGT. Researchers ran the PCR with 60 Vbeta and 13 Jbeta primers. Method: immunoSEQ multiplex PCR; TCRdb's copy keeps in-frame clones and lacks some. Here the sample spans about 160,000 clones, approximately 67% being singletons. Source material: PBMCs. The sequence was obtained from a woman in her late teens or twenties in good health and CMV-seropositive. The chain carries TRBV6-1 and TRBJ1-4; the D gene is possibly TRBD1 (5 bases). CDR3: CASSGPGLNEKLFF. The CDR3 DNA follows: TGTGCCAGCAGTGGACCGGGACTGAATGAAAAACTGTTTTTT.